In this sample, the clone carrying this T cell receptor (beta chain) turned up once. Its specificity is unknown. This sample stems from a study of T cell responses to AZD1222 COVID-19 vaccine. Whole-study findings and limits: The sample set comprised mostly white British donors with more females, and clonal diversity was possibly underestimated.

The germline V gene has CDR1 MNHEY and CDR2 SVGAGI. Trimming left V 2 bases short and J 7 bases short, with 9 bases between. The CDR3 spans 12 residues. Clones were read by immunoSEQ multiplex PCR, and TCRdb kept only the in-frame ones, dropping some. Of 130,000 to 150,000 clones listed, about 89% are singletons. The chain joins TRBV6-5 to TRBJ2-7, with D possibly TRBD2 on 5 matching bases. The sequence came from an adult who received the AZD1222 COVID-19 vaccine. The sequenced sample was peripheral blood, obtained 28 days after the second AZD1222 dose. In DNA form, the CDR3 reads TGTGCCAGCAGTTACCGGACGGGGGAGCAGTACTTC. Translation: CASSYRTGEQYF.